These T cell receptor beta chains were read from a single sample in a study of neurological immune-mediated disorders. TCRdb analysed the 5' RACE reads with MiXCR anew, one entry per CDR3 protein. The table includes tens of thousands of distinct CDR3 sequences, about 6.3% detected once. The sequenced sample consisted of CD4+ T cells from blood. All receptors derive from a woman aged 40 to 55 in good health. The CDR3 runs from the conserved cysteine through the conserved F or W. Each record gives: clone size, D gene, V gene, J gene, CDR3 DNA, CDR3 protein. D genes are given only for firm matches. Rows give clone size only sometimes, using once, few, many, or a class for an expanded clone.

size: many; D: -; V: TRBV20-1; J: TRBJ1-6; DNA: TGCAGTGGCGGATACAATAATTCACCCCTCCACTTT; CDR3: CSGGYNNSPLHF
size: many; D: -; V: TRBV20-1; J: TRBJ1-5; DNA: TGCAGTGCTAGAGGACTGCTCCTCAATAGCAATCAGCCCCAGCATTTT; CDR3: CSARGLLLNSNQPQHF
size: many; D: -; V: TRBV5-1; J: TRBJ1-2; DNA: TGCGCCAGCAGCTTGGATCCGGGATGGGGTGGCTACACCTTC; CDR3: CASSLDPGWGGYTF
size: many; D: -; V: TRBV9; J: TRBJ1-1; DNA: TGTGCCAGCAGCGTAGGGTGGGGGCCCTCCTTCGATAACACTGAAGCTTTCTTT; CDR3: CASSVGWGPSFDNTEAFF
size: many; D: TRBD1; V: TRBV5-1; J: TRBJ1-5; DNA: TGCGCCAGCAGCTTGAATCCACAGGGGGAAGGCAATCAGCCCCAGCATTTT; CDR3: CASSLNPQGEGNQPQHF
size: many; D: TRBD2; V: TRBV7-2; J: TRBJ2-1; DNA: TGTGCCAGCAGCTTCAGAGGACTAGCGGGGGCCCCTAATGAGCAGTTCTTC; CDR3: CASSFRGLAGAPNEQFF
size: many; D: -; V: TRBV3-1; J: TRBJ2-7; DNA: TGTGCCAGCAGCCAGGGGAGCTCCTACGAGCAGTACTTC; CDR3: CASSQGSSYEQYF
size: many; D: -; V: TRBV11-2; J: TRBJ2-4; DNA: TGTGCCAGCAGCTTAGACGTGCAGGGGACTTGGGACTTAGCCAAAAACATTCAGTACTTC; CDR3: CASSLDVQGTWDLAKNIQYF
size: many; D: TRBD1; V: TRBV3-1; J: TRBJ1-2; DNA: TGTGCCAGCAGCCAAGCGCCGGGACAGAACTATGGCTACACCTTC; CDR3: CASSQAPGQNYGYTF
size: many; D: -; V: TRBV7-9; J: TRBJ2-3; DNA: TGTGCCTCCGCAGGGGGGGAGGCAAGCGATACGCAGTATTTT; CDR3: CASAGGEASDTQYF
size: many; D: -; V: TRBV7-2; J: TRBJ2-2; DNA: TGTGCCAGCAGCAGCCTGCTGGGGCTAGGGGAGCTGTTTTTT; CDR3: CASSSLLGLGELFF
size: few; D: -; V: TRBV12-3/TRBV12-4; J: TRBJ2-2; DNA: TGTGCCAGCAGTTTGCTCCCGAACACCGGGGAGCTGTTTTTT; CDR3: CASSLLPNTGELFF
size: many; D: -; V: TRBV5-8; J: TRBJ1-2; DNA: TGTGCCAGCAGCTTGGCGGGTACACGGGCTTATGGCTACACCTTC; CDR3: CASSLAGTRAYGYTF
size: many; D: -; V: TRBV2; J: TRBJ1-4; DNA: TGTGCCAGCAGTAATCAACAGAGCGTAAATGAAAAACTGTTTTTT; CDR3: CASSNQQSVNEKLFF
size: many; D: TRBD2; V: TRBV3-1; J: TRBJ2-1; DNA: TGTGCCAGCAGCCGGCTTAGCGGGAGTGAGCAGTTCTTC; CDR3: CASSRLSGSEQFF
size: many; D: TRBD2; V: TRBV5-1; J: TRBJ2-7; DNA: TGCGCCAGCAGCTTGGGGCCGACTAGCGGGGGCGAGCAGTACTTC; CDR3: CASSLGPTSGGEQYF
size: many; D: -; V: TRBV29-1; J: TRBJ2-3; DNA: TGCAGCGTTGAAGTTGGCGGAATCACAGATACGCAGTATTTT; CDR3: CSVEVGGITDTQYF
size: many; D: TRBD2; V: TRBV11-2; J: TRBJ2-5; DNA: TGTGCCAGCAGCTTAGCGGGCGGGAGGGCCTTCGGAGAGACCCAGTACTTC; CDR3: CASSLAGGRAFGETQYF
size: -; D: -; V: TRBV14; J: TRBJ2-1; DNA: TGTGCCAGCAGCCAACGACCGGGGGTTAAGAGTGGCAATGAGCAGTTCTTC; CDR3: CASSQRPGVKSGNEQFF
size: many; D: TRBD1; V: TRBV6-6; J: TRBJ2-1; DNA: TGTGCCAGCAGTCTAGATACAGGGGATGAGCAGTTCTTC; CDR3: CASSLDTGDEQFF
size: many; D: TRBD2; V: TRBV5-1; J: TRBJ2-1; DNA: TGCGCCAGCAGCACGGGGACTAGCGGGAGGTCCTACAATGAGCAGTTCTTC; CDR3: CASSTGTSGRSYNEQFF
size: many; D: -; V: TRBV20-1; J: TRBJ1-4; DNA: TGCAGTGCTAGTGGAGGGGACGAAAAACTGTTTTTT; CDR3: CSASGGDEKLFF
size: many; D: TRBD2; V: TRBV20-1; J: TRBJ2-7; DNA: TGCAGTGCTTTGACCGGGACTAGCGGGGATGGCTCCTACGAGCAGTACTTC; CDR3: CSALTGTSGDGSYEQYF
size: many; D: TRBD1; V: TRBV5-1; J: TRBJ1-6; DNA: TGCGCCAGCAGCACGCCCCAGGGGGATAATTCACCCCTCCACTTT; CDR3: CASSTPQGDNSPLHF
size: -; D: TRBD2; V: TRBV3-1; J: TRBJ2-2; DNA: TGTGCCAGCAGCCACCCCCGCGGGAGCAACACAGGGGAGCTGTTTTTT; CDR3: CASSHPRGSNTGELFF
size: many; D: -; V: TRBV7-3; J: TRBJ2-7; DNA: TGTGCCAGCGGCAGGGGCGCAACGAACGAGCAGTACTTC; CDR3: CASGRGATNEQYF
size: many; D: TRBD1; V: TRBV18; J: TRBJ1-1; DNA: TGTGCCAGCTCCCCAGGGGGGCTATTCACTGAAGCTTTCTTT; CDR3: CASSPGGLFTEAFF
size: many; D: -; V: TRBV28; J: TRBJ2-4; DNA: TGTGCCAGCAGCTCCCTTTTAGGGGGGGGCCCCGTGTACATTCAGTACTTC; CDR3: CASSSLLGGGPVYIQYF
size: -; D: -; V: TRBV2; J: TRBJ2-5; DNA: TGTGCCAGCAGTCGGACGGAAGAGACCCAGTACTTC; CDR3: CASSRTEETQYF
size: many; D: -; V: TRBV12-3/TRBV12-4; J: TRBJ2-7; DNA: TGTGCCAGCAGTCTAAAGGACGGCCCCTACGAGCAGTACTTC; CDR3: CASSLKDGPYEQYF
size: many; D: TRBD2; V: TRBV20-1; J: TRBJ2-1; DNA: TGCAGTGCTAGGCTAGCGGTGGTCAATGAGCAGTTCTTC; CDR3: CSARLAVVNEQFF
size: many; D: -; V: TRBV20-1; J: TRBJ2-2; DNA: TGCAGTGCTAGAGGGGACGTATACGGGGAGCTGTTTTTT; CDR3: CSARGDVYGELFF
size: many; D: TRBD2; V: TRBV7-8; J: TRBJ2-1; DNA: TGTGCCAGCAGCTTAGACGGCGGGAGGGCCGCTGAGCAGTTCTTC; CDR3: CASSLDGGRAAEQFF
size: many; D: -; V: TRBV11-3; J: TRBJ2-2; DNA: TGTGCCAGCAGCTTCCAGGACGTGAACACCGGGGAGCTGTTTTTT; CDR3: CASSFQDVNTGELFF
size: -; D: -; V: TRBV28; J: TRBJ2-1; DNA: TGTGCCAGCACCCGGGACAACAATGAGCAGTTCTTC; CDR3: CASTRDNNEQFF
size: many; D: -; V: TRBV15; J: TRBJ2-3; DNA: TGTGCCACCAGCAGAGAAATCGAGGGCCTGGATACGCAGTATTTT; CDR3: CATSREIEGLDTQYF
size: many; D: TRBD1; V: TRBV20-1; J: TRBJ1-4; DNA: TGCAGTGCCTCCGACAGGGGTGCTAATGAAAAACTGTTTTTT; CDR3: CSASDRGANEKLFF
size: many; D: -; V: TRBV2; J: TRBJ1-1; DNA: TGTGCCAGCAGTGAAGAGCCCCTCTGGGTCGGGGTTACTGAAGCTTTCTTT; CDR3: CASSEEPLWVGVTEAFF
size: many; D: -; V: TRBV30; J: TRBJ2-7; DNA: TGTGCCTGGGACCGGGGATACGAGCAGTACTTC; CDR3: CAWDRGYEQYF
size: -; D: TRBD1; V: TRBV5-1; J: TRBJ1-4; DNA: TGTGCCAACAGCTTGGAGGGGACAGAGGGGGAAAAACTGTTTTTT; CDR3: CANSLEGTEGEKLFF
size: medium-sized; D: TRBD1; V: TRBV20-1; J: TRBJ2-7; DNA: TGCAGTGCCCTAGTTGCAGGGGGCAAGTACGAGCAGTACTTC; CDR3: CSALVAGGKYEQYF
size: many; D: -; V: TRBV20-1; J: TRBJ2-5; DNA: TGCAGTGCTTACCCCCCTAGCACAAGAGAGACCCAGTACTTC; CDR3: CSAYPPSTRETQYF
size: many; D: TRBD2; V: TRBV30; J: TRBJ2-1; DNA: TGTGCCTGGAGAGGTAGCGGGAGGGTGGGCTCCTACAATGAGCAGTTCTTC; CDR3: CAWRGSGRVGSYNEQFF
size: many; D: TRBD1; V: TRBV5-1; J: TRBJ1-4; DNA: TGCGCCAGCAGCTTGGGGACAGGGGCAACTAATGAAAAACTGTTTTTT; CDR3: CASSLGTGATNEKLFF
size: many; D: -; V: TRBV7-8; J: TRBJ2-7; DNA: TGTGCCAGCACCCTGGGGACCTACGAGCAGTACTTC; CDR3: CASTLGTYEQYF
size: many; D: -; V: TRBV5-5; J: TRBJ2-1; DNA: TGTGCCAGCAGCTTGTTTATAGCCCCAATCTCCTACAATGAGCAGTTCTTC; CDR3: CASSLFIAPISYNEQFF
size: many; D: -; V: TRBV20-1; J: TRBJ2-1; DNA: TGCAGTGCTAAGTGTAGCGACTTTGGGCACAGCTCCTACAATGAGCAGTTCTTC; CDR3: CSAKCSDFGHSSYNEQFF
size: many; D: TRBD2; V: TRBV9; J: TRBJ2-1; DNA: TGTGCCAGCAGCGCGACCGGGACTAGCGGATACAATGAGCAGTTCTTC; CDR3: CASSATGTSGYNEQFF
size: many; D: TRBD1; V: TRBV5-1; J: TRBJ1-1; DNA: TGCGCCAGCAGCCTGGGACAGGCTATTCTGAACACTGAAGCTTTCTTT; CDR3: CASSLGQAILNTEAFF
size: few; D: TRBD2; V: TRBV2; J: TRBJ2-5; DNA: TGTGCCAGCAGTGGAGGTGGGGCGGGAGAGGGCGAGACCCAGTACTTC; CDR3: CASSGGGAGEGETQYF
size: many; D: -; V: TRBV12-3/TRBV12-4; J: TRBJ2-2; DNA: TGTGCCAGCAGCCCTCGCGCCATCACCGGGGAGCTGTTTTTT; CDR3: CASSPRAITGELFF
size: many; D: TRBD1; V: TRBV6-6; J: TRBJ1-1; DNA: TGTGCCAGCAGCGTGGACAGGCGGGCTTTCTTT; CDR3: CASSVDRRAFF
size: many; D: -; V: TRBV30; J: TRBJ1-3; DNA: TGTGCCTGGTCACTACAGGGCCTTGGAAACACCATATATTTT; CDR3: CAWSLQGLGNTIYF
size: many; D: TRBD1; V: TRBV29-1; J: TRBJ2-5; DNA: TGCAGCGTTGAGCTGGACAGGGGACAAGAGACCCAGTACTTC; CDR3: CSVELDRGQETQYF
size: many; D: TRBD2; V: TRBV27; J: TRBJ2-7; DNA: TGTGCCAGCAGTGCACTAGCGGGCCTTTACGAGCAGTACTTC; CDR3: CASSALAGLYEQYF